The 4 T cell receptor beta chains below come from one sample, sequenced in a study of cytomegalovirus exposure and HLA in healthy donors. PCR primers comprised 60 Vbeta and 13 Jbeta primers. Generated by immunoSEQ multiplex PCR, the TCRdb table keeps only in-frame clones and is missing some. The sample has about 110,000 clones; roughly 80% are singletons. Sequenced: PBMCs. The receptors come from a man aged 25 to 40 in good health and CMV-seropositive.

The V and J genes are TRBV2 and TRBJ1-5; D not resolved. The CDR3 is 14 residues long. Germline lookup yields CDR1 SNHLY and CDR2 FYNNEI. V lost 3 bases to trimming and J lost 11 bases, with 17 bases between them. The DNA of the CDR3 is TGTGCCAGCAGTGATTTGGCAACCCCGCGGGCCCAGCATTTT. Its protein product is CASSDLATPRAQHF.

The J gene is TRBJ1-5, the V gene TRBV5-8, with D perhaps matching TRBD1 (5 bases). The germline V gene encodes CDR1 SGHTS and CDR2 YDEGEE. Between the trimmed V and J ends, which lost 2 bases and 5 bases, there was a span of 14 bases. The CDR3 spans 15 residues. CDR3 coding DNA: TGTGCCAGCAGCTTAGAGACAGCCCTTCATCAGCCCCAGCATTTT. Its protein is CASSLETALHQPQHF.

The CDR3 sequence is CASSRSRQRFSFAYNEQFF. The DNA for the CDR3 is TGTGCCAGCAGCCGCTCGAGGCAGCGGTTCTCTTTCGCCTACAATGAGCAGTTCTTC. This chain connects TRBV7-8 to TRBJ2-1, with D possibly TRBD2 on 5 matching bases. This CDR3 has 19 amino acids. Trimming removed 5 bases at V and 2 bases at J, with 25 bases between. Germline CDR1 and CDR2: SGHVS and FQNEAQ.

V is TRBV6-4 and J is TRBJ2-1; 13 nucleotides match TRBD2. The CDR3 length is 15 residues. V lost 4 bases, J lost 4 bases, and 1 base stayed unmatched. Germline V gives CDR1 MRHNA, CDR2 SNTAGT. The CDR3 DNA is TGTGCCAGCAGTGTACTAGCGGGGGGGTACAATGAGCAGTTCTTC. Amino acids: CASSVLAGGYNEQFF.